This T cell receptor beta chain was found in a study of blood T cell repertoires in COVID-19. As for the study in general: Nucleic acid was either cDNA or gDNA, and it came from T cells, B-cell-depleted T cells, or PBMCs.

Authors' processing steps: Amplification of reference gene primers was used by the study to estimate nucleated cell counts. This table comes from immunoSEQ multiplex PCR, and its TCRdb copy is limited to in-frame clones, with some not included. That table supplies the V and J calls and clone size; D and trimming were determined from the DNA. The sample lists 380,000 or so clones, around 92% occurring once. About this clone itself: A junction boundary mismatches the germline segment, possibly from a read error.

The CDR3 is made up of 13 amino acids. Per germline, CDR1 SGHDN and CDR2 FVKESK. The sample consisted of peripheral blood. The chain couples TRBV14 to TRBJ2-7; possibly TRBD1 for D (5 bases). The receptor's source is a man in his forties with acute or convalescent COVID-19. The CDR3 region has the DNA TGTGCCAGCAGCCAGGTCCCCCGTCGACAGCTGATCTTC. Protein product: CASSQVPRRQLIF.